These T cell receptor beta chains were read from a single sample in a study of identical twins. TCRdb re-called the 5' RACE reads with MiXCR, one entry per CDR3 protein. The table has a few hundred thousand distinct CDR3 sequences, more than 6.5% seen once. These data also featured in a second study, about yellow fever vaccine responses in identical twins.

Source material: memory (CD45RO+) T cells sorted from blood. These receptors were collected from a woman aged 18-29 years in good health. Each CDR3 is given with its conserved first and last residue. The D gene is left open where the match is weak. A row's size may be missing; if present it is once, few, many or a size class.

TRBJ2-1	many	TRBV27	.	CASRKGVHNEQFF	TGTGCCAGCAGGAAGGGGGTTCATAATGAGCAGTTCTTC
TRBJ2-2	.	TRBV5-1	.	CASSHEGSSGELFF	TGCGCCAGCAGCCACGAGGGGAGCTCCGGGGAGCTGTTTTTT
TRBJ2-7	.	TRBV6-1	.	CASQRSRFSYEQYF	TGTGCCAGCCAGCGGAGCAGGTTCTCCTACGAGCAGTACTTC
TRBJ2-2	.	TRBV6-1	TRBD2	CASSLTSGRRELFF	TGTGCCAGCAGTCTAACTAGCGGGAGGCGGGAGCTGTTTTTT
TRBJ2-1	.	TRBV24-1	.	CATSDAMGDEQFF	TGTGCCACCAGTGATGCAATGGGGGATGAGCAGTTCTTC
TRBJ1-1	many	TRBV6-2/TRBV6-3	.	CASSSDSLTEAFF	TGTGCCAGCAGTTCCGACAGCTTGACTGAAGCTTTCTTT
TRBJ1-5	many	TRBV3-1	.	CASSQGRNQPQHF	TGTGCCAGCAGCCAGGGGCGTAATCAGCCCCAGCATTTT
TRBJ2-1	few	TRBV20-1	.	CSAVPKVNLASEQFF	TGCAGTGCAGTTCCAAAGGTAAACCTAGCCAGTGAGCAGTTCTTC
TRBJ2-3	.	TRBV4-2	.	CASSPGEYTDTQYF	TGTGCCAGCAGCCCTGGGGAGTACACAGATACGCAGTATTTT
TRBJ2-1	few	TRBV6-1	TRBD2	CASGGEGSYNEQFF	TGTGCCAGCGGCGGGGAGGGCTCCTACAATGAGCAGTTCTTC
TRBJ2-7	few	TRBV3-1	TRBD2	CASSRPSGGSYEQYF	TGTGCCAGCAGCCGCCCTAGCGGAGGCTCCTACGAGCAGTACTTC
TRBJ2-1	.	TRBV7-6	TRBD2	CASRRGGGSYNEQFF	TGTGCCAGCAGGCGGGGGGGCGGCTCCTACAATGAGCAGTTCTTC
TRBJ1-2	many	TRBV2	TRBD1	CASRGTANYGYTF	TGTGCCAGCAGAGGGACAGCCAACTATGGCTACACCTTC
TRBJ1-4	many	TRBV12-3/TRBV12-4	TRBD1	CASSRGQGGEKLFF	TGTGCCAGCAGTCGGGGACAGGGGGGAGAAAAACTGTTTTTT
TRBJ1-1	.	TRBV2	.	CASGLTEAFF	TGTGCCAGCGGACTCACTGAAGCTTTCTTT
TRBJ1-1	few	TRBV12-3/TRBV12-4	.	CASSLPGAGLMEAFF	TGTGCCAGCAGTTTGCCCGGGGCAGGGTTAATGGAAGCTTTCTTT
TRBJ1-1	many	TRBV24-1	.	CATSVGANTEAFF	TGTGCCACCAGTGTGGGGGCGAACACTGAAGCTTTCTTT
TRBJ2-2	few	TRBV20-1	.	CSARPDRTGELFF	TGCAGTGCTAGACCCGACAGGACCGGGGAGCTGTTTTTT
TRBJ2-5	.	TRBV3-1	TRBD1	CASSQYDRGRRETQYF	TGTGCCAGCAGCCAATACGACAGGGGGCGGAGGGAGACCCAGTACTTC
TRBJ2-3	few	TRBV5-1	.	CVSSSRDTQYF	TGCGTCAGCAGCTCTCGAGATACGCAGTATTTT
TRBJ2-1	few	TRBV6-1	TRBD2	CASSGLAGGYNEQFF	TGTGCCAGCAGTGGACTAGCGGGAGGGTACAATGAGCAGTTCTTC
TRBJ1-1	.	TRBV3-1	.	CASSPGTPGTEAFF	TGTGCCAGCAGCCCTGGGACGCCGGGAACTGAAGCTTTCTTT
TRBJ2-1	few	TRBV7-7	TRBD2	CASSPGGGGGGNEQFF	TGTGCCAGCAGCCCCGGGGGGGGAGGCGGGGGCAATGAGCAGTTCTTC
TRBJ2-1	many	TRBV29-1	TRBD2	CSVVWTSGSNYEQFF	TGCAGCGTAGTCTGGACTAGCGGGAGTAACTATGAGCAGTTCTTC
TRBJ2-2	many	TRBV20-1	.	CSAPGQNTGELFF	TGCAGTGCTCCGGGACAGAACACCGGGGAGCTGTTTTTT
TRBJ1-2	few	TRBV3-1	.	CASSQVYREGGGYTF	TGTGCCAGCAGCCAAGTTTACAGGGAGGGAGGTGGCTACACCTTC
TRBJ2-2	many	TRBV6-5	TRBD1	CASSYRGTGTGELFF	TGTGCCAGCAGTTACCGGGGGACAGGGACCGGGGAGCTGTTTTTT
TRBJ2-2	few	TRBV9	.	CASSVERTGELFF	TGTGCCAGCAGCGTAGAAAGGACCGGGGAGCTGTTTTTT
TRBJ2-1	few	TRBV28	.	CASSPPPVIRSYNEQFF	TGTGCCAGCAGTCCCCCACCGGTGATTCGCTCCTACAATGAGCAGTTCTTC
TRBJ2-1	.	TRBV2	.	CASSGTDIGNEQFF	TGTGCCAGCAGTGGGACAGACATCGGCAATGAGCAGTTCTTC
TRBJ1-4	many	TRBV12-3/TRBV12-4	TRBD1	CASSSRTGGGEKLFF	TGTGCCAGCAGTTCGCGGACAGGGGGCGGTGAAAAACTGTTTTTT